The rows below give T cell receptor beta chains drawn from one sample of a study of blood T cell repertoires in COVID-19. Profiling relied on immunoSEQ multiplex PCR, and the TCRdb table lists in-frame clones only, not all of them. The sample yields about 180,000 clones, 80% to 90% seen once. Sequencing input: PBMCs or T cells enriched from blood (not recorded which). The receptors shown here come from a woman younger than 30 who had recovered from COVID-19. CDR3s leave out the opening cysteine and the closing phenylalanine or tryptophan. The order of the fields is V gene, clone size, CDR3 protein. Clone size is stated in some rows and not others, as once, few, many or a class when expanded.

v_call: TRBV28; clone_size: NA; cdr3_aa: ATKTPQGQTGANVLT
v_call: TRBV5-8; clone_size: NA; cdr3_aa: ASSPGRVAGVTYNEQF
v_call: TRBV7-9; clone_size: once; cdr3_aa: ASTLGQPNEKLF
v_call: TRBV10-3; clone_size: NA; cdr3_aa: AISESKVGGDNEQF
v_call: TRBV5-1; clone_size: NA; cdr3_aa: ASSQNTEAF
v_call: TRBV28; clone_size: NA; cdr3_aa: ASRLAYTGELF
v_call: TRBV6-5; clone_size: NA; cdr3_aa: ASRVAGAARNEQF
v_call: TRBV5-6; clone_size: NA; cdr3_aa: ASSSGLLNEKLF
v_call: TRBV2; clone_size: NA; cdr3_aa: ASSVRLAGRDTQY
v_call: TRBV11-2; clone_size: NA; cdr3_aa: ASSFARGTYEQY
v_call: TRBV20-1; clone_size: few; cdr3_aa: SASSGSSNQPQH
v_call: TRBV12-3/TRBV12-4; clone_size: NA; cdr3_aa: ASSSNPGQGY
v_call: TRBV13; clone_size: once; cdr3_aa: ASSLDLQGVDAF
v_call: TRBV14; clone_size: NA; cdr3_aa: ASSQRGLAGSYEQY
v_call: TRBV10-2; clone_size: NA; cdr3_aa: ASSESKGLPYEQY
v_call: TRBV19; clone_size: NA; cdr3_aa: ASSPQGNNQPQH
v_call: TRBV28; clone_size: NA; cdr3_aa: ASSTGGDQPQH
v_call: TRBV10-3; clone_size: NA; cdr3_aa: AIRRTGGSTEAF
v_call: TRBV7-2; clone_size: NA; cdr3_aa: ASSLSGDTEAF
v_call: TRBV28; clone_size: NA; cdr3_aa: ASRTGPPGGYT
v_call: TRBV18; clone_size: NA; cdr3_aa: ASSPGGEQF
v_call: TRBV18; clone_size: NA; cdr3_aa: ASSGTGQGSSQPQH
v_call: TRBV18; clone_size: NA; cdr3_aa: ASSGTVDRPKGYNEQF
v_call: TRBV5-6; clone_size: NA; cdr3_aa: ASSLGGHSNQPQH
v_call: TRBV6-5; clone_size: NA; cdr3_aa: ASTVSFGTDTQY
v_call: TRBV6-5; clone_size: NA; cdr3_aa: ASSLFSGGYYEQY
v_call: TRBV29-1; clone_size: NA; cdr3_aa: SVGGANTEAF
v_call: TRBV12-3/TRBV12-4; clone_size: NA; cdr3_aa: ASSRGGNYGYT
v_call: TRBV4-1; clone_size: NA; cdr3_aa: ASSPDARGSYEQY
v_call: TRBV7-9; clone_size: few; cdr3_aa: ASSGMGLEAF
v_call: TRBV19; clone_size: NA; cdr3_aa: ASSIGAQETQY
v_call: TRBV6-1; clone_size: NA; cdr3_aa: ASSEQVRYGYT
v_call: TRBV5-1; clone_size: NA; cdr3_aa: ASSARGGDPYNEQF
v_call: TRBV5-1; clone_size: NA; cdr3_aa: ASSLGGRASTDTQY
v_call: TRBV19; clone_size: few; cdr3_aa: ASQGWGIQY
v_call: TRBV10-2; clone_size: NA; cdr3_aa: ASSTSGGPNEQF
v_call: TRBV6-1; clone_size: NA; cdr3_aa: ASSEVVGAAGNTIY